This T cell receptor (beta chain) was recovered during a study of blood T cell repertoires in COVID-19. Study-wide background: Samples taken during acute and convalescent COVID-19 were collected in the United States, Italy and Spain. Sources were T cells, B-cell-depleted T cells, or PBMCs; the material itself was cDNA or gDNA.

Seattle's cohort entered during active infection and was followed longitudinally. CDR1 SEHNR and CDR2 FQNEAQ come from the germline V gene (reference sequence). The trim removed 1 base at V and 1 base at J, leaving 4 bases unmatched. The CDR3 is 15 amino acids. Per the study methods: Amplified reference gene primers provided the basis for estimating nucleated cell counts. This table comes from immunoSEQ multiplex PCR, and its TCRdb copy is limited to in-frame clones, with some not included. That table supplies the V and J calls and clone size; D and trimming were determined from the DNA. Here the sample spans approximately 170,000 clones, approximately 95% being singletons. This clone came up once.

The J gene is TRBJ2-7, the V gene TRBV7-9; TRBD1 matches 7 bases. This receptor was obtained from a woman in her sixties or seventies with COVID-19, enrolled during active disease. Input material: peripheral blood. The chain's CDR3 is CASSLDGDRSYEQYF. The CDR3 bases are TGTGCCAGCAGCTTAGACGGGGACAGATCCTACGAGCAGTACTTC.